The rows below give T cell receptor beta chains drawn from one sample of a study of blood T cells in healthy people across ages. TCRdb used MiXCR to reprocess the 5' RACE reads, holding one entry per CDR3 protein. The sample lists hundreds of thousands of distinct CDR3 sequences, roughly 48% occurring once. Sequencing was performed on blood. The receptors here all came from a man aged 80 or over in good health. Each CDR3 is given with its conserved first and last residue. Fields, in order: D gene, J gene, V gene, clone size, CDR3 DNA, CDR3 protein. The D gene is left open where the match is weak. Rows may omit the clone size; those that give it use once, few, many or a size class.

TRBD1,TRBJ2-7,TRBV5-1,.,TGCGCCAGCAGCTTGACTCCGGACAGGGGGCACGAGCAGTACTTC,CASSLTPDRGHEQYF
TRBD1,TRBJ2-3,TRBV28,few,TGTGCCAGCAGTCTCCTGGGACAGGGGACAGATACGCAGTATTTT,CASSLLGQGTDTQYF
.,TRBJ1-2,TRBV6-6,many,TGTGCCAGCAGTTATCGGACAATCAGTAACTATGGCTACACCTTC,CASSYRTISNYGYTF
.,TRBJ1-5,TRBV7-2,.,TGTGCCAGCAGCCTAGGGACGGTTCAGCCCCAGCATTTT,CASSLGTVQPQHF
.,TRBJ2-5,TRBV12-3/TRBV12-4,.,TGTGCCAGCAGTTCCCCTGGTCCCGGGACCCAGTACTTC,CASSSPGPGTQYF
TRBD1,TRBJ1-2,TRBV12-3/TRBV12-4,.,TGTGCCAGCAGTCCCCGACAGGGAGGCTACACCTTC,CASSPRQGGYTF
.,TRBJ2-5,TRBV7-2,many,TGTGCCAGCAGCCTAAGAAACGGGGGACAAGAGACCCAGTACTTC,CASSLRNGGQETQYF
.,TRBJ2-3,TRBV7-2,.,TGTGCCAGCAGCCCGGGACTCGCTCCTGGCACAGATACGCAGTATTTT,CASSPGLAPGTDTQYF
.,TRBJ2-5,TRBV9,.,TGTGCCAGCAGCGTAGTGCAGAACTTGGAGACCCAGTACTTC,CASSVVQNLETQYF
.,TRBJ2-3,TRBV4-1,few,TGCGCCAGCAGCCAATCCGGACTCGTAGATACGCAGTATTTT,CASSQSGLVDTQYF
TRBD1,TRBJ2-1,TRBV5-1,few,TGCGCCAGCAGCTTGGGACAGGGGGCCAGCTCCTACAATGAGCAGTTCTTC,CASSLGQGASSYNEQFF
TRBD1,TRBJ1-5,TRBV2,.,TGTGCCAGCAGTAACAGACAGGGAGGTAATCAGCCCCAGCATTTT,CASSNRQGGNQPQHF
.,TRBJ2-3,TRBV9,.,TGTGCCAGCAGCGTTGACAGTAGCACAGATACGCAGTATTTT,CASSVDSSTDTQYF
TRBD2,TRBJ2-3,TRBV5-1,.,TGCGCCAGCAGAAGCGGGAATCACCCAGATACGCAGTATTTT,CASRSGNHPDTQYF
TRBD1,TRBJ1-1,TRBV29-1,.,TGCAGCGTTGTTCAAGACAGGGATGAAGCTTTCTTT,CSVVQDRDEAFF
.,TRBJ2-1,TRBV11-2,once,TGTGCCAGCAGCTTAGATCGGGGGGCGGGCAATGAGCAGTTCTTC,CASSLDRGAGNEQFF
TRBD1,TRBJ2-3,TRBV20-1,few,TGCAGTGCTAGAGATCCGGACAGGGTATCGAATACGCAGTATTTT,CSARDPDRVSNTQYF
.,TRBJ2-4,TRBV7-9,.,TGTGCCAGCAGCGTACAGGAGGTGGGCATTCAGTACTTC,CASSVQEVGIQYF
.,TRBJ2-3,TRBV20-1,.,TGCAGTGTCAAAAGGGTTACAGATACGCAGTATTTT,CSVKRVTDTQYF
TRBD1,TRBJ2-7,TRBV20-1,.,TGCAGTGCTAGACTTACGGGACAGGGGACCCACGAGCAGTACTTC,CSARLTGQGTHEQYF
TRBD2,TRBJ2-7,TRBV6-4,once,TGTGCCAGCAGTCCACTAGCGGGGGGACCCTACGAGCAGTACTTC,CASSPLAGGPYEQYF
.,TRBJ2-3,TRBV25-1,once,TGTGCCAGCAGTGCCCCTTATACAGGGGATACGCAGTATTTT,CASSAPYTGDTQYF
.,TRBJ2-5,TRBV20-1,few,TGCAGTGCCCCTCTCGGGCAGTTAGAGACCCAGTACTTC,CSAPLGQLETQYF
TRBD1,TRBJ1-1,TRBV6-1,.,TGTGCCAGCAGTGAGCCAAACCGGGACAGGGGGCGCCGAGGCACTGAAGCTTTCTTT,CASSEPNRDRGRRGTEAFF
.,TRBJ2-5,TRBV28,.,TGTGCCAGCAGTTTACTCAATAACCAAGAGACCCAGTACTTC,CASSLLNNQETQYF
TRBD2,TRBJ2-3,TRBV20-1,many,TGCAGTGCTGCCAAGACTAGCGGGGGGGGAGATACGCAGTATTTT,CSAAKTSGGGDTQYF
TRBD2,TRBJ2-7,TRBV6-2/TRBV6-3,.,TGTGCCAGCAGCAGACTAGCGGTGATCTCCTACGAGCAGTACTTC,CASSRLAVISYEQYF
.,TRBJ2-7,TRBV5-1,.,TGCGCCAGCAGCTCCACGCAGGGAATGGGCGAGCAGTACTTC,CASSSTQGMGEQYF